This TCR beta chain was retrieved from a study of shared clonotypes between healthy human individuals. Across the study: CD4 naive and CD4 memory each took three plates per donor, while CD8 naive took two and CD8 memory one. Study-wide results and caveats: Naive CD4 clonotypes overlapped across a handful of donors at roughly 5.1%.

Some clones are missing from TCRdb's copy, which holds only in-frame ones; the method was immunoSEQ multiplex PCR. The repertoire has roughly 810,000 clones, 95% to 97% of them found once; the top ten carry under 0.3%. With regard to this clone: Its cognate antigen is unknown.

Terminally differentiated effector memory CD45RA+ cells were excluded from the naive CD8 cells, which were CD45RO-negative and positively selected for CCR7. The germline V gene encodes CDR1 MNHEY and CDR2 SMNVEV (reference sequence). The CDR3 extends over 15 amino acids. Trimming left V 4 bases short and J 2 bases short, with 15 bases between. This receptor was identified in a man under 40 in good health. Input material: naive CD8+ T cells sorted from blood. The chain recombines TRBV27 with TRBJ2-7, with D perhaps being TRBD1 or TRBD2 (5 bases each). DNA for the CDR3: TGTGCCAGCAGTTATCGCCGGGACGTAACCTACGAGCAGTACTTC. It specifies CASSYRRDVTYEQYF.